This TCR beta chain was sequenced for a study of T cells in Graves' hyperthyroidism and ophthalmopathy. The TCR beta CDR3 regions underwent amplification using RNA transcripts as the source. RT-PCR in the first round (using the HTBI primer set) targeted the TCR CDR3. TCRdb passed the multiplex PCR reads through MiXCR, listing each CDR3 protein once. The data contain about 400,000 distinct CDR3 sequences, about 16% of them singletons. V lost 6 bases, J lost 2 bases, and 11 bases stayed unmatched. Germline CDR1 MNHEY, CDR2 SMNVEV (reference sequence). The CDR3 extends over 16 amino acids. This clonotype was detected many times.

The chain recombines TRBV27 with TRBJ2-3; TRBD2 matches 7 bases. The receptor was isolated from a woman in her thirties with Graves' hyperthyroidism. Input material: blood. The CDR3 reads CASSLPSGSYTDTQYF. In DNA, the CDR3 is TGTGCCAGCAGCCTCCCTAGCGGCAGTTACACAGATACGCAGTATTTT.